Below are 29 T cell receptor beta chains sequenced from a single sample in a study of control samples from healthy donors and cancer patients. Method: immunoSEQ multiplex PCR; TCRdb's copy keeps in-frame clones and lacks some. The sample consists of some 150,000 clones, 91% of them appearing once. Sequences were obtained from blood. The receptor source for this set is a man between 18 and 29 years old in good health.

The chain employs TRBV3-1 (or the pseudogene TRBV3-2) and TRBJ2-1; weak D call: TRBD2 (5 bases). The CDR3 spans 15 residues. CDR1 LGHDT and CDR2 YNNKEL come from the germline V gene (reference sequence). The V and J ends lost 1 base and 2 bases respectively, with 9 bases between them. DNA for the CDR3: TGTGCCAGCAGCCAAGGGGAGAACCCCTACAATGAGCAGTTCTTC. This codes for CASSQGENPYNEQFF.

The chain has TRBV7-2 and TRBJ1-3, with 7 positions matching TRBD1. This CDR3 is built from 16 residues. The V segment lost 1 base and the J segment 4 bases; nucleotides outside the gene matches: 7. The germline CDR1 and CDR2 sequences are SGHTA and FQGNSA. The CDR3 protein is CASSLEDTGDGNTIYF. The CDR3 DNA is TGTGCCAGCAGCTTAGAGGATACAGGGGACGGAAACACCATATATTTT.

V and J are TRBV4-3 and TRBJ1-3; TRBD1 might be the D (5 bases). Trimming pared 0 bases from V and 2 bases from J, leaving 8 bases between. Germline-derived CDR1 and CDR2 are LGHNA and YSLEER. There are 15 residues in the CDR3. CDR3 protein: CASSQDLGPGNTIYF. CDR3 bases: TGCGCCAGCAGCCAAGATTTGGGGCCTGGAAACACCATATATTTT.

The chain is built from TRBV3-1 (or the pseudogene TRBV3-2) and TRBJ1-1, with D possibly being TRBD1 (5 bases). The CDR3 length is 14 residues. Germline CDR1 is LGHDT and CDR2 is YNNKEL (reference sequence). V was pared by 2 bases and J by 1 base, with 8 bases between. CDR3 sequence reads: CASSQSQGNTEAFF. CDR3 in DNA: TGTGCCAGCAGCCAATCCCAGGGGAACACTGAAGCTTTCTTT.

The rearrangement links TRBV4-1 to TRBJ1-4; TRBD1 matches 8 bases. Germline V gene lookup returns CDR1 MGHRA and CDR2 YSYEKL. The junction had 8 bases not matched to a gene; V was cut back by 1 base and J by 4 bases. This CDR3 has 17 residues. CDR3 loop: CASSQASGGLGNEKLFF. Written as DNA, the CDR3 is TGCGCCAGCAGCCAAGCCTCAGGGGGCCTGGGTAATGAAAAACTGTTTTTT.

The gene calls are TRBV7-9 and TRBJ1-5, with 9 positions matching TRBD1. V lost 1 base and J lost 11; bases outside the gene matches: 3. CDR1 SEHNR and CDR2 FQNEAQ come from the germline V gene (reference sequence). The CDR3 totals 13 residues. The CDR3: CASSLGTGVSQHF. The CDR3 DNA reads as TGTGCCAGCAGCTTAGGGACAGGGGTTTCCCAGCATTTT. The whole variable domain, filled in from reference TRBV7-9 and TRBJ1-5, reads DTGVSQNPRHKITKRGQNVTFRCDPISEHNRLYWYRQTLGQGPEFLTYFQNEAQLEKSRLLSDRFSAERPKGSFSTLEIQRTEQGDSAMYLCASSLGTGVSQHFGDGTRLSIL.

The chain uses TRBV6-2 or TRBV6-3 and TRBJ1-2; perhaps TRBD1 as D (6 bases). The CDR3 runs to 12 residues. CDR1 and CDR2 (germline): MNHEY, SVGEGT. V was clipped by 2 bases and J by 7 bases, with 8 bases between them. The CDR3 region has the DNA TGTGCCAGCAGTTACAAGGGGGGTGGCTACACCTTC. Encoded protein: CASSYKGGGYTF.

The chain links TRBV9 to TRBJ1-3; 7 bases fit TRBD1. CDR1 and CDR2 (germline): SGDLS, YYNGEE. The CDR3 is 16 amino acids. The trim removed 3 bases at V and 0 bases at J, leaving 6 bases unmatched. CDR3 bases: TGTGCCAGCAGCGCTCTAGACAGGGACTCTGGAAACACCATATATTTT. This codes for CASSALDRDSGNTIYF.

The chain recombines TRBV28 with TRBJ2-1; 7 bases line up with TRBD1. Germline V gives CDR1 MDHEN, CDR2 SYDVKM. The CDR3 is 13 residues long. V was clipped by 6 bases and J by 8 bases; unmatched bases: 7. CDR3 DNA: TGTGCCAGCAGATCCACAGGGGAATATGAGCAGTTCTTC. Encoded protein: CASRSTGEYEQFF.

On this clone: Other DNA sequences within the sample encode an identical CDR3. The chain has TRBV19 and TRBJ1-1; a possible D gene is TRBD1 (6 bases). Germline CDR1 reads LNHDA; CDR2 reads SQIVND (reference sequence). The CDR3 runs 13 residues. Between the trimmed V and J ends, which lost 4 bases and 1 base, there was a span of 7 bases. CDR3 DNA: TGTGCCAGTAGTACGACAGGGAACACTGAAGCTTTCTTT. Encoded protein: CASSTTGNTEAFF.

This clone occurred a few times. The CDR3 region is CASSPGRGRTEAFF. The CDR3 region has the DNA TGTGCCAGCAGCCCGGGGAGGGGACGTACTGAAGCTTTCTTT. This chain connects TRBV7-2 to TRBJ1-1, with D tentatively TRBD1 (5 bases). This CDR3 is built from 14 residues. Per the germline V gene, CDR1 is SGHTA and CDR2 is FQGNSA. V was shortened by 5 bases and J by 5 bases, with 15 bases between the two germline ends.

The chain has TRBV3-1 (or the pseudogene TRBV3-2) and TRBJ2-2; TRBD2 matches 7 bases. J gave up 3 bases and V 3 bases, and 7 bases lay outside the gene matches. The CDR3 runs to 16 residues. CDR1 is LGHDT, CDR2 YNNKEL, per germline (reference sequence). The chain's CDR3 is CASSQRVRGDTGELFF. The DNA for the CDR3 is TGTGCCAGCAGCCAGCGAGTCCGGGGGGACACCGGGGAGCTGTTTTTT.

This rearrangement joins TRBV15 to TRBJ1-5, with TRBD1 matching 7 bases. V lost 0 bases, J lost 7 bases, and 3 bases stayed unmatched. This CDR3 is built from 14 residues. Germline lookup yields CDR1 LNHNV and CDR2 YYDKDF (reference sequence). The CDR3: CATSRDQGGQPQHF. DNA for the CDR3: TGTGCCACCAGCAGAGATCAGGGGGGCCAGCCCCAGCATTTT.

The chain couples TRBV3-1 (or the pseudogene TRBV3-2) to TRBJ2-5; D is unclear. This CDR3 comprises 16 residues. CDR1 is LGHDT and CDR2 is YNNKEL in the germline V gene (reference sequence). With 1 base removed from V and 1 base from J, the gap between germline ends came to 13 bases. The CDR3 loop reads CASSQVASGVQETQYF. The CDR3 nucleotides read TGTGCCAGCAGCCAAGTAGCCTCAGGAGTCCAAGAGACCCAGTACTTC.

The chain uses TRBV7-8 and TRBJ1-4, with TRBD1 identical over 9 bases. V shed 2 bases, J shed 8 bases, and the junction held 12 bases outside the gene matches. The CDR3 runs to 17 residues. Germline CDR1 reads SGHVS; CDR2 reads FQNEAQ. In DNA, the CDR3 is TGTGCCAGCAGCTTATTCCTGGGAGGGACAGGGATAGAAAAACTGTTTTTT. This sequence encodes CASSLFLGGTGIEKLFF.

J is TRBJ1-2 and V is TRBV7-2; D not resolved. This CDR3 region has 14 residues. CDR1 is SGHTA, CDR2 FQGNSA, per germline. V lost 5 bases, J lost 4 bases, and 14 bases lay in between. CDR3 sequence: CASSEQGRFYGYTF. For the CDR3, the DNA is TGTGCCAGCAGCGAACAAGGACGGTTCTATGGCTACACCTTC.

The chain has TRBV6-6 and TRBJ1-1; D is ambiguous. Germline V gene lookup returns CDR1 MNHNY and CDR2 SVGAGI (reference sequence). The CDR3 has 14 amino acids. Trimming removed 8 bases from V and 7 bases from J, with 20 bases in between. The CDR3 spells CASRGMLRENEAFF. CDR3 coding DNA: TGTGCCAGCCGGGGAATGCTTCGGGAAAATGAAGCTTTCTTT.

This chain uses TRBV4-3 with TRBJ1-1; 7 bases fit TRBD1. The CDR3 spans 13 residues. Looked up from germline, CDR1 is LGHNA and CDR2 is YSLEER. V shed 3 bases, J shed 7 bases, and the junction held 5 bases outside the gene matches. The CDR3 loop is CASSHQTGIEAFF. The CDR3 DNA follows: TGCGCCAGCAGCCACCAGACAGGGATTGAAGCTTTCTTT.

V gene TRBV4-3 combines with J gene TRBJ2-5; TRBD2 aligns across 8 bases. Germline CDR1 and CDR2: LGHNA and YSLEER. V gave up 4 bases and J gave up 4 bases; unmatched junction bases: 11. This CDR3 region has 16 residues. Here the CDR3 reads CASSPLTGGVIETQYF. The CDR3 DNA sequence: TGCGCCAGCAGCCCCCTCACGGGGGGGGTTATAGAGACCCAGTACTTC.

This clone was observed once. The chain links TRBV5-6 to TRBJ2-7, with D perhaps TRBD1 (5 bases). Germline-derived CDR1 and CDR2 are SGHDT and YYEEEE. This CDR3 comprises 15 residues. The ends were cut back, 0 bases at V and 6 bases at J, with 16 bases in the middle. CDR3: CASSLVQLGRGEQYF. The CDR3 DNA follows: TGTGCCAGCAGCTTGGTTCAACTGGGTAGGGGCGAGCAGTACTTC.

The chain uses TRBV3-1 (or the pseudogene TRBV3-2) and TRBJ2-1, with 7 nucleotides matching TRBD2. The CDR3 consists of 15 residues. V trimming: 0 bases; J trimming: 3 bases; junction bases outside the gene matches: 2. From germline, CDR1 is LGHDT and CDR2 YNNKEL (reference sequence). The CDR3: CASSQESSGYNEQFF. The CDR3 nucleotides are TGTGCCAGCAGCCAAGAGTCTAGCGGCTACAATGAGCAGTTCTTC.

This clone was seen a single time. V gene TRBV19 combines with J gene TRBJ2-7; unclear D gene. Between the trimmed V and J ends, which lost 3 bases and 3 bases, there was a span of 15 bases. The germline CDR1 and CDR2 sequences are LNHDA and SQIVND (reference sequence). CDR3 length: 15 residues. The CDR3 DNA reads TGTGCCAGTAGTATGCGCGGCAGTCTAAGCTACGAGCAGTACTTC. Amino acids: CASSMRGSLSYEQYF.

The CDR3 loop reads CASSRLGTEAFF. DNA of the CDR3: TGTGCCAGTAGTAGACTCGGCACTGAAGCTTTCTTT. The chain recombines TRBV19 with TRBJ1-1; D is unclear. CDR1 and CDR2 from the germline V gene are LNHDA and SQIVND (reference sequence). The CDR3 has 12 residues. V lost 4 bases to trimming and J lost 4 bases, with 7 bases between them.

The V and J genes are TRBV27 and TRBJ2-2; D is ambiguous. Germline-derived CDR1 and CDR2 are MNHEY and SMNVEV (reference sequence). V lost 3 bases and J lost 6, with 8 bases in between. This CDR3 comprises 13 residues. The CDR3 loop is CASSLVSAGELFF. The CDR3 DNA sequence: TGTGCCAGCAGTTTGGTGAGCGCCGGGGAGCTGTTTTTT.

This chain connects TRBV7-2 to TRBJ1-3; D possibly corresponds to TRBD1 (5 bases). The CDR3 sequence is 15 residues long. The germline V gene has CDR1 SGHTA and CDR2 FQGNSA. V was clipped by 5 bases and J by 2 bases, with 13 bases between them. Written as DNA, the CDR3 is TGTGCCAGCAGCCCGTCGGGGGGTCCTGGAAACACCATATATTTT. This encodes CASSPSGGPGNTIYF.

Here the CDR3 DNA reads TGCGCCAGCAGTCGGGACCTTTCCGCCGGGGAGCTGTTTTTT. Its protein is CASSRDLSAGELFF. V usage is TRBV10-1 and J usage is TRBJ2-2; the D gene could be TRBD1 or TRBD2 (5 bases each). The CDR3 is 14 amino acids. Germline V gene sequence: CDR1 WNHNN, CDR2 SYGVQD (reference sequence). Trimming shortened V by 5 bases and J by 6 bases, and 13 bases separated the two germline ends.

The V call is TRBV13, the J call TRBJ2-7; the match to TRBD1 covers 7 bases. V was clipped by 5 bases and J by 0 bases; unmatched bases: 4. This CDR3 region has 14 residues. Germline V gene data show CDR1 as PRHDT and CDR2 as FYEKMQ (reference sequence). The CDR3 region has the DNA TGTGCCAGCAGCATTTGGGACAGCTCCTACGAGCAGTACTTC. Protein product: CASSIWDSSYEQYF. Drawing the rest from reference TRBV13 and TRBJ2-7, the complete variable domain is AAGVIQSPRHLIKEKRETATLKCYPIPRHDTVYWYQQGPGQDPQFLISFYEKMQSDKGSIPDRFSAQQFSDYHSELNMSSLELGDSALYFCASSIWDSSYEQYFGPGTRLTVT.

This clone has only one observation. In DNA form, the CDR3 reads TGTGCCAGCAGCTCCTCCCGGGACGTCGCAGCGAACTATGGCTACACCTTC. Translated: CASSSSRDVAANYGYTF. This chain uses TRBV7-9 with TRBJ1-2; D is possibly TRBD1 (5 bases). Germline lookup yields CDR1 SEHNR and CDR2 FQNEAQ (reference sequence). V was trimmed by 4 bases and J by 2 bases, leaving 20 bases between them. This CDR3 comprises 17 residues.

The rearrangement joins TRBV28 to TRBJ1-2; D unclear. Germline assignment: CDR1 MDHEN and CDR2 SYDVKM. The CDR3 covers 12 residues. V dropped 2 bases and J dropped 7 bases, with 8 bases sitting between them. Here the CDR3 DNA reads TGTGCCAGCAGTTTAGGGGAAGCTGGCTACACCTTC. Its translation: CASSLGEAGYTF.